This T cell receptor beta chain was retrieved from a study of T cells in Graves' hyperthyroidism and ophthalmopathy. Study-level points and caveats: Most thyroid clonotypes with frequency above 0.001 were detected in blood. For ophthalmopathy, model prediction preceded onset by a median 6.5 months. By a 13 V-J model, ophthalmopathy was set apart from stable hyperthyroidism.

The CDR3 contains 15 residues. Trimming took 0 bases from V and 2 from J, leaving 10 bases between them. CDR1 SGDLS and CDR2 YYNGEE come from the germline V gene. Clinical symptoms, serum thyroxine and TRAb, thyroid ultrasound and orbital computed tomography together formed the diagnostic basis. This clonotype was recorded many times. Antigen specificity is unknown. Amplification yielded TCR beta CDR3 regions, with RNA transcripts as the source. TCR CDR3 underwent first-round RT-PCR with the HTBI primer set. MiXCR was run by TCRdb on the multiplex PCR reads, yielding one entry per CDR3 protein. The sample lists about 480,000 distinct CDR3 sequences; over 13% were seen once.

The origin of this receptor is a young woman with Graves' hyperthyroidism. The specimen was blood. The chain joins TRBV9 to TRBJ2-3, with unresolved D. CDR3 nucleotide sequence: TGTGCCAGCAGCGTAGGCCTACCGCTCACAGATACGCAGTATTTT. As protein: CASSVGLPLTDTQYF.